This T cell receptor (beta chain) was sequenced in a study of regulatory T cells in long-lasting Graves disease. Time point described: newly diagnosed GD, antithyroid drugs for less than 3 months. The TCR library was made from RNA that had been extracted from PBMCs in TRIzol. Germline values: CDR1 SNHLY, CDR2 FYNNEI. The CDR3 is made up of 14 amino acids. The V end lost 4 bases, the J end lost 5 bases, and 14 bases lay between the germline ends. The table lists this clonotype with many counts. Building the TCR beta libraries relied on iRepertoire HTBI primers, and CDR3 regions underwent Arm-PCR. Authors' methods: Sequenced samples collectively carried under 75 TRBV and around 15 TRBJ segments. TCRdb fed the multiplex PCR reads into MiXCR, producing one record per CDR3 protein. The authors' filters were not applied to this entry. The profile covers around 250,000 distinct CDR3 sequences, with 15% to 20% appearing a single time and 14% taken by the ten largest.

These data were also reused for a study on T cells in Graves' hyperthyroidism and ophthalmopathy.

The origin of this receptor is a woman younger than 45 with Graves disease. Source: peripheral blood mononuclear cells (PBMCs), taken at new diagnosis, from a patient treated with antithyroid drugs. The rearrangement joins TRBV2 to TRBJ1-2, with a tentative D call TRBD1 (5 bases). Here the CDR3 reads CASSVRGGGYGYTF. Written as DNA, the CDR3 is TGTGCCAGCAGTGTCCGAGGCGGGGGTTATGGCTACACCTTC.